This T cell receptor (beta chain) was documented in a study of tumor T cells in aggressive B-cell lymphoma. The data were produced by immunoSEQ multiplex PCR, yet TCRdb's version contains in-frame clones alone and is incomplete. The table includes some 3,500 clones, 70% to 90% detected once. The V gene's germline CDR1 is KGHSH and CDR2 LQKENI. The CDR3 sequence is 14 residues long. V gave up 2 bases and J gave up 8 bases; unmatched junction bases: 8. This clone was detected a few times. The sample carries other DNA sequences with the same CDR3. This sequence joins TRBV18 and TRBJ1-2; 7 bases are a match to TRBD1. The sequenced sample consisted of tumor tissue. The clonotype was recovered from an adult with diffuse large B cell lymphoma. The DNA of the CDR3 is TGTGCCAGCTCACCAACAGGGGCCTCTAGGGGCTACACCTTC. Its protein product is CASSPTGASRGYTF.